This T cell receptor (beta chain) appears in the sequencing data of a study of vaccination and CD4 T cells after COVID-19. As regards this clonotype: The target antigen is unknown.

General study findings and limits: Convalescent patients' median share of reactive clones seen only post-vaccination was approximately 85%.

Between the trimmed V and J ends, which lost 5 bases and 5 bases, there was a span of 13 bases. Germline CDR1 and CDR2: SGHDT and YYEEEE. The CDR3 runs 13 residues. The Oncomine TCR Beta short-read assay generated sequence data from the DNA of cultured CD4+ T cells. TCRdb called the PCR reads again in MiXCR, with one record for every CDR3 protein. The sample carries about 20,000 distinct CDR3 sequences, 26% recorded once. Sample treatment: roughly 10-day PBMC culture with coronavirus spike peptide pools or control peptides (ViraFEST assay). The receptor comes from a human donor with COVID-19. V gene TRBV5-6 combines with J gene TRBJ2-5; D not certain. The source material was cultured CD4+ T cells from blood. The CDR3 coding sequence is TGTGCCAGCAGTCTCCAGAGTTTGGAGACCCAGTACTTC. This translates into CASSLQSLETQYF.